This T cell receptor beta chain was recorded in a study of early stage breast cancer tumors. Study information: Most of the 16 invasive tumors were ER+, PR+ and HER2-. The study, taken as a whole, reports: Comparing each tissue with blood distinguished tumor from normal in 14 of 16 patients.

Trimming left V 6 bases short and J 1 base short, with 12 bases between. CDR1 KGHSH and CDR2 LQKENI come from the germline V gene. CDR3 size: 15 residues. As to this clone: Its antigen is undetermined.

Clones were sequenced by immunoSEQ multiplex PCR, and TCRdb holds only the in-frame ones, with some missing. The table has around 78,000 clones, roughly three quarters seen once. Sequenced sample: blood. V usage is TRBV18 and J usage is TRBJ2-2, with unresolved D. This receptor was taken from a person in their sixties or seventies with breast cancer. Written as DNA, the CDR3 is TGTGCCAGCTCCGCGACCGGAGTGAACACCGGGGAGCTGTTTTTT. Its protein is CASSATGVNTGELFF. The full variable domain, in which reference TRBV18 and TRBJ2-2 provide the parts outside the CDR3, is NAGVMQNPRHLVRRRGQEARLRCSPMKGHSHVYWYRQLPEEGLKFMVYLQKENIIDESGMPKERFSAEFPKEGPSILRIQQVVRGDSAAYFCASSATGVNTGELFFGEGSRLTVL.